One and the same sample provided the 15 T cell receptor beta chains below, sequenced in a study of regulatory T cells in long-lasting Graves disease. This sample's time point: newly diagnosed GD, antithyroid drugs for less than 3 months. Following extraction of RNA from PBMCs, that RNA was used to make the TCR library. Construction of TCR beta libraries relied on iRepertoire HTBI primers and on Arm-PCR targeting CDR3 regions. Using its own MiXCR run on the multiplex PCR reads, TCRdb lists one record per CDR3 protein. The sample has more than 400,000 distinct CDR3 sequences; around 15% are singletons. The sample was also linked to a second study, of T cells in Graves' hyperthyroidism and ophthalmopathy.

The source material was peripheral blood mononuclear cells (PBMCs), sampled at new diagnosis, from a patient treated with antithyroid drugs. The origin of the receptors is a woman in her thirties with Graves disease.

Ten or more counts support this clonotype. This sequence joins TRBV9 and TRBJ1-1; no reliable D call. CDR3 length: 19 residues. With 0 bases removed from V and 0 bases from J, the gap between germline ends came to 21 bases. The germline V gene encodes CDR1 SGDLS and CDR2 YYNGEE. This CDR3 is CASSVEVDLQDPMNTEAFF. DNA for the CDR3: TGTGCCAGCAGCGTAGAGGTTGACCTGCAGGACCCAATGAACACTGAAGCTTTCTTT.

This clonotype was counted many times. In DNA form, the CDR3 reads TGTGCCAGTAGTATAGTTCCGGGAATCCACGAGCAGTACTTC. Translation: CASSIVPGIHEQYF. This sequence joins TRBV19 and TRBJ2-7, with D tentatively TRBD2 (5 bases). The V gene's germline CDR1 is LNHDA and CDR2 SQIVND (reference sequence). The ends were cut back, 1 base at V and 5 bases at J, with 12 bases in the middle. The CDR3 is 14 amino acids. Full variable domain (rest looked up from reference TRBV19 and TRBJ2-7): DGGITQSPKYLFRKEGQNVTLSCEQNLNHDAMYWYRQDPGQGLRLIYYSQIVNDFQKGDIAEGYSVSREKKESFPLTVTSAQKNPTAFYLCASSIVPGIHEQYFGPGTRLTVT.

This chain uses TRBV28 with TRBJ2-1, with 13 bases aligning to TRBD2. V lost 1 base to trimming and J lost 6 bases; unmatched junction nucleotides: 18. CDR3 length equals 21 residues. CDR1 is MDHEN, CDR2 SYDVKM, per germline. CDR3 sequence reads: CASSLFVTSGRQVGRVNEQFF. The CDR3 coding sequence is TGTGCCAGCAGTTTATTTGTGACTAGCGGGAGGCAGGTAGGAAGGGTCAATGAGCAGTTCTTC. Full variable domain (remainder filled in from reference TRBV28 and TRBJ2-1): DVKVTQSSRYLVKRTGEKVFLECVQDMDHENMFWYRQDPGLGLRLIYFSYDVKMKEKGDIPEGYSVSREKKERFSLILESASTNQTSMYLCASSLFVTSGRQVGRVNEQFFGPGTRLTVL.

V usage is TRBV7-9 and J usage is TRBJ2-6; D remains unclear. The CDR3 runs 16 residues. Germline-derived CDR1 and CDR2 are SEHNR and FQNEAQ (reference sequence). V lost 2 bases to trimming and J lost 0 bases, with 8 bases between them. CDR3 sequence reads: CASSLRRVSGANVLTF. CDR3 DNA sequence: TGTGCCAGCAGCTTAAGAAGGGTCTCTGGGGCCAACGTCCTGACTTTC.

This clonotype has just a few counts. The gene calls are TRBV9 and TRBJ2-3; the match to TRBD2 covers 9 bases. This CDR3 has 14 amino acids. V lost 6 bases to trimming and J lost 3 bases; unmatched junction nucleotides: 5. The germline V gene encodes CDR1 SGDLS and CDR2 YYNGEE. The CDR3 loop reads CASNPTSGTDTQYF. The CDR3 nucleotides read TGTGCCAGCAACCCCACTAGCGGGACAGATACGCAGTATTTT.

The CDR3 DNA reads TGTGCCAGCAGTCGACTAGCGGGAGGGGGATACAATGAGCAGTTCTTC. It codes for CASSRLAGGGYNEQFF. This chain uses TRBV6-4 with TRBJ2-1; 14 bases fit TRBD2. CDR1 is MRHNA and CDR2 is SNTAGT in the germline V gene. Trimming removed 5 bases from V and 4 bases from J; junction bases left unmatched: 4. The CDR3 consists of 16 residues.

The genes are TRBV18 and TRBJ1-1; 8 bases map to TRBD1. The CDR3 is 17 amino acids. The V gene end was trimmed by 2 bases and the J gene end by 1 base; junction bases not matched to a gene: 9. Germline lookup yields CDR1 KGHSH and CDR2 LQKENI. The CDR3 region has the DNA TGTGCCAGCTCACCATTCGCAGGGGGCTTACAGAACACTGAAGCTTTCTTT. Translating it yields CASSPFAGGLQNTEAFF.

As concerns this clonotype: Being one base from a much bigger clone, this may be a read error. The chain carries TRBV30 and TRBJ1-5; D not certain. The V gene's germline CDR1 is GTSNPN and CDR2 SVGIG (reference sequence). V lost 0 bases, J lost 4 bases, and 7 bases lay in between. The CDR3 covers 13 residues. This chain's CDR3 is CAWSVAGNQPQHF. The CDR3, as DNA: TGTGCCTGGAGTGTAGCCGGTAATCAGCCCCAGCATTTT. The full variable domain, its missing parts supplied by reference TRBV30 and TRBJ1-5, is SQTIHQWPATLVQPVGSPLSLECTVEGTSNPNLYWYRQAAGRGLQLLFYSVGIGQISSEVPQNLSASRPQDRQFILSSKKLLLSDSGFYLCAWSVAGNQPQHFGDGTRLSIL.

This clonotype was recorded many times. The CDR3 loop is CATRTGGYFTHGYTF. In DNA form, the CDR3 reads TGTGCCACCAGGACAGGGGGCTACTTTACCCATGGCTACACCTTC. This chain uses TRBV28 with TRBJ1-2, with 11 positions matching TRBD1. CDR3 length: 15 amino acids. The germline V gene encodes CDR1 MDHEN and CDR2 SYDVKM. J gave up 6 bases and V 10 bases, and 13 bases lay outside the gene matches.

This clonotype was recorded many times. The rearrangement links TRBV28 to TRBJ2-5, with D possibly being TRBD2 (5 bases). The end of the DNA is better explained by TRBJ2-1, so the J call may be wrong. Germline CDR1 is MDHEN and CDR2 is SYDVKM. This CDR3 has 13 amino acids. The CDR3 sequence is CASSFLPERRQFF. DNA for the CDR3: TGTGCCAGCAGTTTTTTGCCAGAGCGGCGTCAGTTCTTC.

Many counts were recorded for this clonotype. The chain links TRBV5-1 to TRBJ2-2, with D possibly being TRBD2 (5 bases). Germline V gene sequence: CDR1 SGHRS, CDR2 YFSETQ. The ends were cut back, 4 bases at V and 6 bases at J, with 13 bases in the middle. This CDR3 has 14 residues. CDR3 DNA sequence: TGCGCCAGCAGCATGGGAACAGCGGCCGGGGAGCTGTTTTTT. It specifies CASSMGTAAGELFF. Supplemented by reference TRBV5-1 and TRBJ2-2, the full variable domain reads KAGVTQTPRYLIKTRGQQVTLSCSPISGHRSVSWYQQTPGQGLQFLFEYFSETQRNKGNFPGRFSGRQFSNSRSEMNVSTLELGDSALYLCASSMGTAAGELFFGEGSRLTVL.

This clonotype was observed at least ten times. The gene calls are TRBV28 and TRBJ2-1; TRBD1 is a possible D gene (5 bases). V was shortened by 7 bases and J by 7 bases, with 20 bases between the two germline ends. Per germline, CDR1 MDHEN and CDR2 SYDVKM. This CDR3 region has 15 residues. The CDR3 DNA follows: TGTGCCAGCACCCAAATAGGAAGGGGAATTAATGAGCAGTTCTTC. This translates into CASTQIGRGINEQFF. Variable domain in full (rest from reference TRBV28 and TRBJ2-1): DVKVTQSSRYLVKRTGEKVFLECVQDMDHENMFWYRQDPGLGLRLIYFSYDVKMKEKGDIPEGYSVSREKKERFSLILESASTNQTSMYLCASTQIGRGINEQFFGPGTRLTVL.

There are a few counts of this clonotype. V is TRBV5-1 and J is TRBJ2-2, with D possibly being TRBD2 (6 bases). V was pared by 0 bases and J by 8 bases, with 11 bases between. Per the germline V gene, CDR1 is SGHRS and CDR2 is YFSETQ. This CDR3 is 14 amino acids long. This CDR3 is CASSLASARGELFF. The CDR3 region has the DNA TGCGCCAGCAGCTTGGCTAGCGCTCGTGGGGAGCTGTTTTTT.

This clonotype was recorded many times. The chain uses TRBV13 and TRBJ2-7; the match to TRBD1 covers 7 bases. The V segment lost 3 bases and the J segment 3 bases; nucleotides outside the gene matches: 5. CDR3 length: 14 residues. Germline V gene data show CDR1 as PRHDT and CDR2 as FYEKMQ (reference sequence). As DNA, the CDR3 is TGTGCCAGCAGCTTCGGGACAGAAGACTACGAGCAGTACTTC. Its protein product is CASSFGTEDYEQYF.

The chain is built from TRBV15 and TRBJ1-5; 10 nucleotides agree with TRBD1. V shed 6 bases and J 5 bases; nucleotides not matched to a gene: 10. CDR1 is LNHNV and CDR2 is YYDKDF in the germline V gene (reference sequence). CDR3 length: 16 residues. CDR3 region: CATRRLGQGLDQPQHF. The DNA of the CDR3 is TGTGCCACCAGAAGGTTGGGACAGGGGCTCGATCAGCCCCAGCATTTT.